This T cell receptor beta chain emerged from a study of metastatic and nonmetastatic thyroid tumors. This clone has at least ten counts. Antigen unknown. Original handling: The study took CDR3 differences across clinicopathological groups and made a distant-metastasis classifier for papillary thyroid cancer from them. TCRdb re-called clones via MiXCR from the PCR reads. In this record, the V and J calls reflect TCRdb's handling and not the investigators' own analysis. Of 91,000 or so clones listed, roughly an eighth are singletons. General observations from the study: The study reportedly found significantly higher TCR beta diversity in malignant thyroid tumors than benign nodules, in blood and tumor.

V gave up 2 bases and J gave up 4 bases; unmatched junction bases: 8. The germline V gene encodes CDR1 PRHDT and CDR2 FYEKMQ (reference sequence). The CDR3 length is 16 residues. The entire patient cohort was treatment-naive prior to thyroid surgery. The V gene is TRBV13, the J gene TRBJ2-7; 10 bases line up with TRBD2. The clonotype originates from a female donor with papillary thyroid cancer or a benign thyroid nodule (not recorded which). Some clones in this sample may be carry-over from other donors' samples. Material for sequencing was blood. CDR3 in amino acids: CASSLSRTSGLYEQYF. CDR3 DNA sequence: TGTGCCAGCAGCTTAAGTAGGACTAGCGGCTTGTACGAGCAGTACTTC.